What follows are 27 T cell receptor beta chains derived from one specimen sequenced in a study of blood T cell repertoires in COVID-19. The table came from immunoSEQ multiplex PCR; TCRdb's copy has only in-frame clones and leaves some out. The repertoire holds under 300,000 clones, around 89% seen once, with about 3% in the top ten. Sequencing input: PBMCs or T cells enriched from blood (not recorded which). The receptor set was obtained from a woman between 50 and 59 years old who had recovered from COVID-19.

V gene TRBV19 combines with J gene TRBJ1-4; D might be TRBD1 (6 bases). The CDR3 has 16 amino acids. CDR1 LNHDA and CDR2 SQIVND come from the germline V gene (reference sequence). V was trimmed by 6 bases and J by 2 bases, leaving 16 bases between them. The CDR3, as DNA: TGTGCCAGTAGGGACAGAGCTTCCGTCACTAATGAAAAACTGTTTTTT. This gives the protein CASRDRASVTNEKLFF.

This rearrangement joins TRBV18 to TRBJ2-4, with no clear D. Germline V lookup: CDR1 KGHSH, CDR2 LQKENI. The CDR3 runs 14 residues. Trimming left V 3 bases short and J 8 bases short, with 14 bases between. DNA of the CDR3: TGTGCCAGCTCACCCACTGAGTCGAGAGACATTCAGTACTTC. It yields the protein CASSPTESRDIQYF.

Concerning this clone itself: Germline and junction disagree at one end, which may indicate a read error. V gene TRBV19 combines with J gene TRBJ1-6; 8 positions agree with TRBD1. CDR3 length: 15 residues. Per the germline V gene, CDR1 is LNHDA and CDR2 is SQIVND (reference sequence). CDR3 in amino acids: CASSLDRGTNSPLHF. The CDR3 DNA reads TGTGCCAGTAGTCTAGACAGGGGAACTAATTCACCCCTCCACTTT.

The CDR3, as DNA: TGTGCCAGCAGTGAAGTCGGGCTAGCGGGTTGGAATGAGCAGTTCTTC. Residues: CASSEVGLAGWNEQFF. The V and J genes are TRBV25-1 and TRBJ2-1; 8 positions match TRBD2. Trimming cost V 2 bases and J 7 bases; bases outside gene matches: 10. The CDR3 spans 16 residues. Germline V gene lookup returns CDR1 MGHDK and CDR2 SYGVNS. The complete variable domain, with remaining parts taken from reference TRBV25-1 and TRBJ2-1, reads EADIYQTPRYLVIGTGKKITLECSQTMGHDKMYWYQQDPGMELHLIHYSYGVNSTEKGDLSSESTVSRIRTEHFPLTLESARPSHTSQYLCASSEVGLAGWNEQFFGPGTRLTVL.

This chain links TRBV5-1 with TRBJ1-1, with D perhaps TRBD1 (5 bases). The CDR3 sequence is 14 residues long. The V gene lost 5 bases and the J gene lost 3 bases, with 14 bases spanning the gap. Germline V gene sequence: CDR1 SGHRS, CDR2 YFSETQ. CDR3 residues: CASRKGEGYTEAFF. The DNA of the CDR3 is TGCGCCAGCAGAAAAGGGGAGGGGTACACTGAAGCTTTCTTT.

V is TRBV28 and J is TRBJ1-2, with TRBD1 matching over 7 bases. Unmatched junction bases numbered 19, after V lost 5 bases and J lost 4 bases. Germline CDR1 reads MDHEN; CDR2 reads SYDVKM. The CDR3 is 18 amino acids. The CDR3 spells CASSPPGTDRDPGYGYTF. The DNA of the CDR3 is TGTGCCAGCAGTCCCCCCGGGACAGACCGCGACCCTGGCTATGGCTACACCTTC.

V is TRBV11-3 and J is TRBJ2-7, with 15 bases identical to TRBD2. V was pared by 5 bases and J by 6 bases, with 2 bases of the junction left unmatched. Germline V gene lookup returns CDR1 SGHNT and CDR2 YENEEA. The CDR3 has 14 residues. This CDR3 reads CASSKGLAGGEQYF. Written as DNA, the CDR3 is TGTGCCAGCAGCAAGGGACTAGCGGGAGGCGAGCAGTACTTC.

The rearrangement joins TRBV2 to TRBJ2-1, with 12 bases matching TRBD1. This CDR3 comprises 16 residues. The germline V gene encodes CDR1 SNHLY and CDR2 FYNNEI. V lost 6 bases and J lost 9; bases outside the gene matches: 12. The CDR3 DNA is TGTGCCAGCAGAGGGGGACAGGGGGCCGTATGGAGTGAGCAGTTCTTC. It yields the protein CASRGGQGAVWSEQFF.

This sequence joins TRBV7-8 and TRBJ1-1, with D possibly matching TRBD1 (5 bases). CDR3 length equals 15 residues. Germline CDR1 SGHVS, CDR2 FQNEAQ. V gave up 5 bases and J gave up 6 bases, with 19 bases separating them. CDR3 bases: TGTGCCAGCAGCCCGGAGGGCAGGGCCGGTTCTGAAGCTTTCTTT. Its translation is CASSPEGRAGSEAFF.

This chain links TRBV28 with TRBJ2-5; tentatively, D is TRBD1 (6 bases). The V end was cut by 4 bases, the J end by 2 bases, with 14 bases between. Germline V gene lookup returns CDR1 MDHEN and CDR2 SYDVKM. The CDR3 length is 15 residues. In nucleotides, the CDR3 is TGTGCCAGCAGTTATTATATAGGACAGCAAGAGACCCAGTACTTC. Amino acid sequence: CASSYYIGQQETQYF.

The chain couples TRBV28 to TRBJ2-7; TRBD1 aligns across 10 bases. V was pared by 5 bases and J by 6 bases, with 7 bases of the junction left unmatched. This CDR3 comprises 14 residues. Germline V CDR1 and CDR2: MDHEN, SYDVKM. The CDR3 region has the DNA TGTGCCAGCAGTCCGGGACAGGGGTGGGGCGAGCAGTACTTC. Residues: CASSPGQGWGEQYF.

This sequence joins TRBV7-2 and TRBJ2-1; 14 positions match TRBD2. V lost 4 bases to trimming and J lost 8 bases; unmatched junction nucleotides: 4. CDR1 is SGHTA, CDR2 FQGNSA, per germline. The CDR3 is 15 amino acids. The CDR3 DNA follows: TGTGCCAGCAGCTCCGGGACTAGCGGGAGCGATGAGCAGTTCTTC. It is translated as CASSSGTSGSDEQFF.

The CDR3 protein is CASSPGRDRVYNEQFF. CDR3 nucleotide sequence: TGCGCCAGCAGCCCCGGTCGGGACAGGGTCTACAATGAGCAGTTCTTC. This rearrangement joins TRBV4-3 to TRBJ2-1, with 9 bases aligning to TRBD1. V was pared by 4 bases and J by 3 bases, with 7 bases of the junction left unmatched. CDR1 is LGHNA, CDR2 YSLEER, per germline. The CDR3 runs to 16 residues.

The chain links TRBV5-1 to TRBJ1-1, with D maybe TRBD1 (6 bases). The length of the CDR3 is 14 residues. Per the germline V gene, CDR1 is SGHRS and CDR2 is YFSETQ. Trimming removed 7 bases at V and 11 bases at J, with 24 bases between. CDR3 sequence (DNA): TGCGCCAGCGGTTTTCTAGGGACACGCGAGGGGGCTTTCTTT. Translating gives CASGFLGTREGAFF.

This chain links TRBV27 with TRBJ1-6; D is undetermined. CDR1 is MNHEY, CDR2 SMNVEV, per germline (reference sequence). The CDR3 loop spans 13 amino acids. V was trimmed by 5 bases and J by 13 bases, leaving 15 bases between them. This chain's CDR3 is CASSINRGDPLHF. CDR3 bases: TGTGCCAGCAGTATCAACCGCGGGGATCCCCTCCACTTT.

This CDR3 is CATRTTGVEELFF. The DNA for the CDR3 is TGTGCCACCAGAACCACGGGAGTAGAGGAGCTGTTTTTT. This chain connects TRBV24-1 to TRBJ2-2; weak D call: TRBD2 (6 bases). The V end lost 7 bases, the J end lost 10 bases, and 15 bases lay between the germline ends. The CDR3 runs 13 residues. Per the germline V gene, CDR1 is KGHDR and CDR2 is SFDVKD.

This clone was counted a single time. The gene calls are TRBV18 and TRBJ1-4; weak D call: TRBD1 (6 bases). The germline CDR1 and CDR2 sequences are KGHSH and LQKENI. This CDR3 is built from 15 residues. V shed 5 bases and J shed 0 bases, with 10 bases lying between them. The CDR3 spells CASSDRKATNEKLFF. The CDR3, as DNA: TGTGCCAGCTCAGACAGGAAAGCAACTAATGAAAAACTGTTTTTT.

V and J are TRBV6-5 and TRBJ2-2; D gene ambiguous. There are 14 residues in the CDR3. Germline values: CDR1 MNHEY, CDR2 SVGAGI. Trimming took off 6 bases at V and 7 bases at J, with 15 bases between the two ends. CDR3 amino acids: CASSAMRLNGELFF. Written as DNA, the CDR3 is TGTGCCAGCAGCGCCATGCGGCTTAACGGGGAGCTGTTTTTT.

This chain's CDR3 is CASSRDRGIEQYF. The DNA for the CDR3 is TGCGCCAGCAGCAGGGACAGGGGGATCGAGCAGTACTTC. J is TRBJ2-7 and V is TRBV4-3, with 11 bases fitting TRBD1. The CDR3 runs 13 residues. CDR1 is LGHNA and CDR2 is YSLEER in the germline V gene. The V and J ends lost 5 bases and 6 bases, in that order; junction bases with no gene match: 3.

The gene calls are TRBV5-4 and TRBJ1-2, with 10 bases identical to TRBD1. This CDR3 is built from 14 residues. CDR1 and CDR2 (germline): SGHNT, YYREEE (reference sequence). The V segment lost 3 bases and the J segment 7 bases; nucleotides outside the gene matches: 6. In nucleotides, the CDR3 is TGTGCCAGCAGCTCCGGGACAGGGGTCGGTGGCTACACCTTC. Translation: CASSSGTGVGGYTF.

The chain employs TRBV25-1 and TRBJ2-7; maybe TRBD1 (6 bases). V lost 4 bases and J 2 bases, leaving 12 bases between the germline ends. The CDR3 is 14 residues long. The germline V gene encodes CDR1 MGHDK and CDR2 SYGVNS. CDR3 sequence reads: CASSGDKGAYEQYF. CDR3 coding DNA: TGTGCCAGCAGTGGGGACAAAGGAGCCTACGAGCAGTACTTC.

The genes are TRBV6-6 and TRBJ2-1; D uncertain. Germline V gene lookup returns CDR1 MNHNY and CDR2 SVGAGI (reference sequence). CDR3 length equals 15 residues. The V and J ends lost 6 bases and 0 bases respectively, with 12 bases between them. CDR3 sequence (DNA): TGTGCCAGCAGCGAAGACTCGTACTCCTACAATGAGCAGTTCTTC. The encoded protein is CASSEDSYSYNEQFF.

The rearrangement joins TRBV6-5 to TRBJ2-7, with TRBD1 identical over 7 bases. Germline values: CDR1 MNHEY, CDR2 SVGAGI. There are 14 residues in the CDR3. The ends lost 5 bases at V and 3 bases at J; junction bases unmatched: 7. In nucleotides, the CDR3 is TGTGCCAGCAGTCGAACGGGACAGAGCTACGAGCAGTACTTC. This codes for CASSRTGQSYEQYF.

This clone came up a few times. V and J are TRBV28 and TRBJ1-1, with D possibly TRBD1 on 6 matching bases. Trimming took off 7 bases at V and 10 bases at J, with 19 bases between the two ends. Germline assignment: CDR1 MDHEN and CDR2 SYDVKM. The CDR3 length is 13 residues. The CDR3 reads CASTAQMRGRAFF. The CDR3 coding sequence is TGTGCCAGCACCGCACAGATGAGGGGGAGAGCTTTCTTT.

The chain has TRBV28 and TRBJ1-5; 8 bases are shared with TRBD1. After removal of 6 bases from V and 6 bases from J, the junction contained 4 bases not matched to a gene. This CDR3 region has 13 residues. Germline V lookup: CDR1 MDHEN, CDR2 SYDVKM. The CDR3 DNA reads TGTGCCAGCAGCAGGGGGCTCGGTCAGCCCCAGCATTTT. Amino acid sequence: CASSRGLGQPQHF.

The rearrangement uses TRBV2 and TRBJ1-1; weak D call: TRBD1 (5 bases). Germline values: CDR1 SNHLY, CDR2 FYNNEI. Deletions cut 2 bases from V and 4 bases from J, with 8 bases between. The CDR3 is 13 residues long. The CDR3 DNA sequence: TGTGCCAGCAGTGAACAGGGCGGCACTGAAGCTTTCTTT. Protein sequence: CASSEQGGTEAFF.

The V and J genes are TRBV5-6 and TRBJ1-5, with 8 bases matching TRBD1. The CDR3 runs to 15 residues. J was trimmed by 4 bases and V by 4 bases; bases with no gene match: 7. Germline CDR1 and CDR2: SGHDT and YYEEEE. This CDR3 reads CASSQQGVLNQPQHF. Here the CDR3 DNA reads TGTGCCAGCAGCCAACAGGGGGTCTTAAATCAGCCCCAGCATTTT.